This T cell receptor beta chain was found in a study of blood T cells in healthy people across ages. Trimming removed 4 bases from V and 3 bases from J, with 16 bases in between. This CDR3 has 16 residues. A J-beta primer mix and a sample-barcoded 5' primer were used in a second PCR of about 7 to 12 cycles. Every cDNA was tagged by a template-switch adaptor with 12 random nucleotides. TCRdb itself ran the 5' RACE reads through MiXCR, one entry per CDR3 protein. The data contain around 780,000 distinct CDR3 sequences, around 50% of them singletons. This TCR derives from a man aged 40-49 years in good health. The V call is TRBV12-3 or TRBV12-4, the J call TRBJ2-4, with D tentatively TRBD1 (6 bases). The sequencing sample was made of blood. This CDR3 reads CASSSSPQGNKNIQYF. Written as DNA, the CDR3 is TGTGCCAGCAGTTCTTCCCCCCAGGGGAACAAAAACATTCAGTACTTC.